Sequencing of this TCR beta chain was carried out in a study of cytomegalovirus exposure and HLA in healthy donors. The study, taken as a whole, reports: Researchers reportedly found TCR beta sequences accurately predicted most subjects' HLA-A and HLA-B alleles. Researchers reported in a later analysis that a missense DCLRE1C variant was tied to TCR beta V- and J-gene trimming. A highly shared variant cluster was judged a likely technical artifact.

Each of the donors was a healthy bone marrow donor. The PCR was carried out with 60 Vbeta primers and 13 Jbeta primers. TCRdb keeps only in-frame clones here, not all; method: immunoSEQ multiplex PCR. The sample gives 100,000 to 150,000 clones, around three quarters of which show up once; approximately 4.5% is in the top ten. CDR3 length: 14 amino acids. V gave up 9 bases and J gave up 0 bases, with 15 bases separating them. The V gene's germline CDR1 is MNHEY and CDR2 SMNVEV (reference sequence). Remarks on this clone: What it binds is unknown.

This TCR was sampled from a male donor in good health and CMV-seropositive. The chain is built from TRBV27 and TRBJ2-7, with D possibly matching TRBD2 (6 bases). The sample comprised PBMCs. Here the CDR3 reads CASKKEGYSYEQYF. CDR3 DNA: TGTGCCAGTAAAAAGGAGGGCTACTCCTACGAGCAGTACTTC.